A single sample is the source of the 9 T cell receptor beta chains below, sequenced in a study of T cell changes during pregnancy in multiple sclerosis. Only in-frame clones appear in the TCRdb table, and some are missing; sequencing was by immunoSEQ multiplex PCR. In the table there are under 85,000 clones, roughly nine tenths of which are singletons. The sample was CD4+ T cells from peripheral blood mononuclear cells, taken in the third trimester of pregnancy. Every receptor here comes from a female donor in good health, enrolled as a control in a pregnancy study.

The CDR3 protein is CASSLYATGGSTDTQYF. CDR3 in DNA: TGTGCCAGCAGTTTATACGCGACAGGGGGGAGCACAGATACGCAGTATTTT. The chain joins TRBV28 to TRBJ2-3; TRBD1 aligns across 9 bases. The CDR3 is 17 residues long. CDR1 MDHEN and CDR2 SYDVKM come from the germline V gene. The J segment lost 0 bases and the V segment lost 1 base, leaving 5 bases of the junction unmatched. Full variable domain (outside the CDR3, taken from reference TRBV28 and TRBJ2-3): DVKVTQSSRYLVKRTGEKVFLECVQDMDHENMFWYRQDPGLGLRLIYFSYDVKMKEKGDIPEGYSVSREKKERFSLILESASTNQTSMYLCASSLYATGGSTDTQYFGPGTRLTVL.

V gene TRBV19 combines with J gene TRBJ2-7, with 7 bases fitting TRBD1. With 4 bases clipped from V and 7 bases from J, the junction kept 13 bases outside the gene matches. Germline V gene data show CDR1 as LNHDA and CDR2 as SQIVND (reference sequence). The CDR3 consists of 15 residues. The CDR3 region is CASSSTGTATWEQYF. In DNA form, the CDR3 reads TGTGCCAGTAGTAGTACCGGGACAGCGACGTGGGAGCAGTACTTC.

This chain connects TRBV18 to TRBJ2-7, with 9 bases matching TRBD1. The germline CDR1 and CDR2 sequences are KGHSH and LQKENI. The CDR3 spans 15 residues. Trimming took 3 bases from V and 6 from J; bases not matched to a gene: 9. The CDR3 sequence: CASSPSGQGFGEQYF. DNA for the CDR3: TGTGCCAGCTCACCCTCGGGACAGGGATTCGGCGAGCAGTACTTC.

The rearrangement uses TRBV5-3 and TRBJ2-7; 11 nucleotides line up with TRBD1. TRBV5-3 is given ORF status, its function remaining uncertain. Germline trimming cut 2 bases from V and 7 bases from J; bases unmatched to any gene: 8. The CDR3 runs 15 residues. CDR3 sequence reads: CARSFRDRGVREQYF. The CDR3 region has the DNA TGTGCCAGAAGCTTTCGGGACAGGGGGGTTCGGGAGCAGTACTTC.

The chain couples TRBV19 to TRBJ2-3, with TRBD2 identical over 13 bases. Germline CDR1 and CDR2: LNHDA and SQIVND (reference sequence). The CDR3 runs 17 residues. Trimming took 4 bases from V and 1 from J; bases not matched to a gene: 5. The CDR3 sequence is CASSTRGLAGGTDTQYF. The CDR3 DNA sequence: TGTGCCAGTAGTACCCGAGGACTAGCGGGGGGCACAGATACGCAGTATTTT.

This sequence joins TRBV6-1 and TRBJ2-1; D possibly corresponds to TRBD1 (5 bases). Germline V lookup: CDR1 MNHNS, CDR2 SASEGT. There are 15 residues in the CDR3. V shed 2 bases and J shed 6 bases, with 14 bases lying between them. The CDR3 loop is CASSERAGWVNEQFF. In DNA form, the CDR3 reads TGTGCCAGCAGTGAAAGGGCAGGGTGGGTCAATGAGCAGTTCTTC.

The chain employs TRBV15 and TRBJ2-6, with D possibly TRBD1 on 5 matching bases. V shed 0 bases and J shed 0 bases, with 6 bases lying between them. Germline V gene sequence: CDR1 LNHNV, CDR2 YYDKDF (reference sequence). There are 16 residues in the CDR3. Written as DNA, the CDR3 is TGTGCCACCAGCAGAGAACAGGTCTCTGGGGCCAACGTCCTGACTTTC. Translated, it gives CATSREQVSGANVLTF. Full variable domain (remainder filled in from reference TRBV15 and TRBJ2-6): DAMVIQNPRYQVTQFGKPVTLSCSQTLNHNVMYWYQQKSSQAPKLLFHYYDKDFNNEADTPDNFQSRRPNTSFCFLDIRSPGLGDTAMYLCATSREQVSGANVLTFGAGSRLTVL.

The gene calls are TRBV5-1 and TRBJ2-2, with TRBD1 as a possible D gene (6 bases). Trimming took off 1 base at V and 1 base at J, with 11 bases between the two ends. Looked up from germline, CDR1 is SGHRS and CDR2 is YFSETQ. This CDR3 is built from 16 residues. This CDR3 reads CASSLLGRGNTGELFF. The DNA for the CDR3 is TGCGCCAGCAGCTTGTTGGGCAGGGGGAACACCGGGGAGCTGTTTTTT. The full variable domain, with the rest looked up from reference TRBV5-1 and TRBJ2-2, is KAGVTQTPRYLIKTRGQQVTLSCSPISGHRSVSWYQQTPGQGLQFLFEYFSETQRNKGNFPGRFSGRQFSNSRSEMNVSTLELGDSALYLCASSLLGRGNTGELFFGEGSRLTVL.

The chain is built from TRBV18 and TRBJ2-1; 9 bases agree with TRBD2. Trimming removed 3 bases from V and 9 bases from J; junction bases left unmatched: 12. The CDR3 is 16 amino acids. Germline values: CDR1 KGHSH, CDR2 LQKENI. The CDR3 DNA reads TGTGCCAGCTCACCCCCGTTGGCGGGGGGGCTACGTGAGCAGTTCTTC. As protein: CASSPPLAGGLREQFF.